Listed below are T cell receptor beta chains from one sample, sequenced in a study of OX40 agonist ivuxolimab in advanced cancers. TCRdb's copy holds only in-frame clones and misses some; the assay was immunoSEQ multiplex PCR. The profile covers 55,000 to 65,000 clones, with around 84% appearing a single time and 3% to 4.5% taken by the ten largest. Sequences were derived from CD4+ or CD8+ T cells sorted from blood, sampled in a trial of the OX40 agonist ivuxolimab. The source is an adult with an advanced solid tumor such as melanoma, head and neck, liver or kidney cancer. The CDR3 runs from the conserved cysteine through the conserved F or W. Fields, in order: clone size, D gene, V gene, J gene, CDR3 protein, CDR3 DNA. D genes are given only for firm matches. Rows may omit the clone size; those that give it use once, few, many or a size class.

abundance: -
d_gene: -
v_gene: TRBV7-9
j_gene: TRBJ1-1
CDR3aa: CASSLGVSNEAFF
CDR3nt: TGTGCCAGCAGCTTAGGGGTTTCTAATGAAGCTTTCTTT

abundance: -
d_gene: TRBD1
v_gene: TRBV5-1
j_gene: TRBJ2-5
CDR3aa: CASSPTRDSPGGETQYF
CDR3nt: TGCGCCAGCAGCCCTACCCGGGACAGCCCGGGTGGGGAGACCCAGTACTTC

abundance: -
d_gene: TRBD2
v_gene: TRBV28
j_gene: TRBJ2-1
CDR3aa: CASSHSGGVGKEQFF
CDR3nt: TGTGCCAGCAGTCACAGCGGGGGGGTCGGGAAGGAGCAGTTCTTC

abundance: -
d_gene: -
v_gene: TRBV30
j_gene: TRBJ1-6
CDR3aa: CARRERVLASPLHF
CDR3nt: TGTGCCCGGCGGGAAAGGGTACTCGCCTCACCCCTCCACTTT

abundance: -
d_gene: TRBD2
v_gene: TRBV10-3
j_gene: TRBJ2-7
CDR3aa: CAISERTSGGYEQYF
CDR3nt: TGTGCCATCAGTGAGAGGACTAGCGGGGGCTACGAGCAGTACTTC

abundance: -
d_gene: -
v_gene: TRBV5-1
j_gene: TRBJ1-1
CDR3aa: CASSLEGRGGTEAFF
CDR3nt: TGCGCCAGCAGCTTGGAAGGGAGAGGAGGCACTGAAGCTTTCTTT

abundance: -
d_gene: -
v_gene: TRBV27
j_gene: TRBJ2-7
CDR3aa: CASSAAGTHGEEQYF
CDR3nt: TGTGCCAGCAGTGCTGCCGGGACTCACGGGGAAGAGCAGTACTTC

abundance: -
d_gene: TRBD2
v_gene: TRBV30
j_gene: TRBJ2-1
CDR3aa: CAWSPIPLAGGPDEQFF
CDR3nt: TGTGCCTGGAGTCCCATCCCCCTAGCGGGAGGGCCTGATGAGCAGTTCTTC

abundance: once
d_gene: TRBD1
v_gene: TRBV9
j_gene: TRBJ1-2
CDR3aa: CASSGGTGGYYGYTF
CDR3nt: TGTGCCAGCAGCGGAGGGACAGGGGGCTACTATGGCTACACCTTC

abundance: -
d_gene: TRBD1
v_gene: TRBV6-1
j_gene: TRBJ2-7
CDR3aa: CASLGQGSRGQYF
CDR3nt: TGTGCCAGCCTGGGACAGGGTAGTAGGGGGCAGTACTTC

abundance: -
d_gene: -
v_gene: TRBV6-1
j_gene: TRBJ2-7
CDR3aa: CASSEVWGLSYEQYF
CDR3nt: TGTGCCAGCAGTGAAGTCTGGGGGCTCTCCTACGAGCAGTACTTC

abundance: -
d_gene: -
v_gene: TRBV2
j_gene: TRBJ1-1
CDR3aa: CASSEGPVAFF
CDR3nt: TGTGCCAGCAGTGAGGGCCCGGTAGCTTTCTTT

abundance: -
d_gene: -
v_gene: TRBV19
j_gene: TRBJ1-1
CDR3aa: CASSPTVNTEAFF
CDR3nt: TGTGCCAGTAGCCCGACAGTGAACACTGAAGCTTTCTTT

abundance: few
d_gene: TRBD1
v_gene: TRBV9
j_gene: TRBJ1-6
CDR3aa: CASSTTDRGDSPLHF
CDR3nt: TGTGCCAGCAGCACAACGGACAGGGGCGATTCACCCCTCCACTTT

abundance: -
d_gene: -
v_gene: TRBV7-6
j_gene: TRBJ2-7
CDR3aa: CASSLGVTGEQYF
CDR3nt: TGTGCCAGCAGCTTAGGGGTCACGGGGGAGCAGTACTTC

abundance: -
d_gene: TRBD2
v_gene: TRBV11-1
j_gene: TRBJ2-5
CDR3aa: CASSLAVAGVETQYF
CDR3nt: TGTGCCAGCAGCTTAGCGGTAGCGGGAGTGGAGACCCAGTACTTC

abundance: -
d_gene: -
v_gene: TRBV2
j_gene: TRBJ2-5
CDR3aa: CASSEIGGLGGEETQYF
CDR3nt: TGTGCCAGCAGTGAGATAGGGGGTCTGGGTGGAGAGGAGACCCAGTACTTC

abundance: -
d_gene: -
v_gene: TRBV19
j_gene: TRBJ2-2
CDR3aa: CASTRDTVTGELFF
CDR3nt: TGTGCCAGTACTCGGGACACAGTAACCGGGGAGCTGTTTTTT

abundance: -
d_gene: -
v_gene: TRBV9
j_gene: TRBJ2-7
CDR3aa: CASSVGAGRPYEQYF
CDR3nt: TGTGCCAGCAGCGTCGGGGCAGGAAGGCCCTACGAGCAGTACTTC

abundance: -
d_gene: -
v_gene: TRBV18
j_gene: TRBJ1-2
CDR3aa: CASSPEDPWSYGGYTF
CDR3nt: TGTGCCAGCTCACCAGAAGACCCATGGAGCTATGGCGGCTACACCTTC

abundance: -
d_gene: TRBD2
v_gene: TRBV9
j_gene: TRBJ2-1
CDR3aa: CASSVSGSQHEQFF
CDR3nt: TGTGCCAGCAGCGTTAGCGGGAGTCAGCATGAGCAGTTCTTC

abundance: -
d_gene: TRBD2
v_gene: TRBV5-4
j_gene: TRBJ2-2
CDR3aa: CASSLERGASFPGELFF
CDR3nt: TGTGCCAGCAGCTTGGAGCGGGGGGCCTCTTTCCCCGGGGAGCTGTTTTTT

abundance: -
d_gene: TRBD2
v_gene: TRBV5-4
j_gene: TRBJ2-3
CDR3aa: CASSWIAGVSTDTQYF
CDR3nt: TGTGCCAGCAGCTGGATAGCGGGTGTAAGCACAGATACGCAGTATTTT

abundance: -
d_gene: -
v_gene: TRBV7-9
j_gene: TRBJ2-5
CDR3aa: CASRHEVFRESQETQYF
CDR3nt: TGTGCCAGCAGACACGAGGTGTTCAGGGAAAGTCAAGAGACCCAGTACTTC

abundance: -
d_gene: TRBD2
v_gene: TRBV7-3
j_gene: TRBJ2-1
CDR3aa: CASSLISGIINEQFF
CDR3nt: TGTGCCAGCAGCTTAATTAGCGGGATAATCAATGAGCAGTTCTTC

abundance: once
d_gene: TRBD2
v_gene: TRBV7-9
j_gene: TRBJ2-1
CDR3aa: CASSFGLAGGSYNEQFF
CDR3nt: TGTGCCAGCAGCTTCGGACTAGCGGGAGGCTCCTACAATGAGCAGTTCTTC

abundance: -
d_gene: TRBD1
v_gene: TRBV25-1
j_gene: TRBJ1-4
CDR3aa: CASRGQANEKLFF
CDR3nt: TGTGCCAGCAGGGGACAGGCTAATGAAAAACTGTTTTTT

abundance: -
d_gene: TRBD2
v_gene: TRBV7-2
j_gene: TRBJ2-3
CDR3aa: CASSFRTSGTDTQYF
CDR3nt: TGTGCCAGCAGCTTTAGGACTAGCGGAACAGATACGCAGTATTTT

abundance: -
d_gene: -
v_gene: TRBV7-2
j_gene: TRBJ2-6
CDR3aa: CASSLARAGANVLTF
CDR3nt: TGTGCCAGCAGCTTAGCGAGAGCTGGGGCCAACGTCCTGACTTTC

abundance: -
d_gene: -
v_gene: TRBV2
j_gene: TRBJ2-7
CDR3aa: CASGDYEQYF
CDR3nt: TGTGCCAGCGGGGACTACGAGCAGTACTTC

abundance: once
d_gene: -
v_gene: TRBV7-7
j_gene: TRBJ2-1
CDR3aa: CASSLDSHNEQFF
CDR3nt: TGTGCTAGCAGCTTAGACAGCCACAATGAGCAGTTCTTC

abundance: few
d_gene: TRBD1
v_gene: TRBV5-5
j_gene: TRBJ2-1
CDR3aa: CASSWGQGAYEQFF
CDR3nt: TGTGCCAGCAGCTGGGGACAGGGGGCCTATGAGCAGTTCTTC

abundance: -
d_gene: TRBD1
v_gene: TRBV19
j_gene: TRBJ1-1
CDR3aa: CASSGRDRGLTEAFF
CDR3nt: TGTGCCAGTAGTGGCCGGGACAGGGGGCTCACTGAAGCTTTCTTT

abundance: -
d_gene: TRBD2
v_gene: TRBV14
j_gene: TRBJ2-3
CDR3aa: CASSQDLAGASTDTQYF
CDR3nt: TGTGCCAGCAGCCAAGATCTAGCGGGGGCTTCAACAGATACGCAGTATTTT

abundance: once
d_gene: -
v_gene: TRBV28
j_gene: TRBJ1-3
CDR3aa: CASNPSGDSGNTIYF
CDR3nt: TGTGCCAGCAACCCTTCGGGAGACTCTGGAAACACCATATATTTT

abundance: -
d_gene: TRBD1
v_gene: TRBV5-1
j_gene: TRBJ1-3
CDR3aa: CASSLRGSSGNTIYF
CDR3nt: TGCGCCAGCAGCCTCAGGGGGTCGTCTGGAAACACCATATATTTT

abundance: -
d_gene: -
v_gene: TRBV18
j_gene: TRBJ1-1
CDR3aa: CASSPRGEGTEAFF
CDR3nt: TGTGCCAGCTCACCACGAGGGGAGGGCACTGAAGCTTTCTTT

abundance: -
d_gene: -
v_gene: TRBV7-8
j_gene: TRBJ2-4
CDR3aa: CASSLGAQGYVEIQYF
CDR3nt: TGTGCCAGCAGCTTAGGGGCTCAGGGCTACGTGGAAATTCAGTACTTC

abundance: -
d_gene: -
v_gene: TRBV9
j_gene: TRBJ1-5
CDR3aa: CASSFGGDSNQPQHF
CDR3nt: TGTGCCAGCAGCTTTGGGGGGGACAGCAATCAGCCCCAGCATTTT

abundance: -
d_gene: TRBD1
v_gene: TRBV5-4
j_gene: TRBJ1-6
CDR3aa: CASNSRDRGQNSPLHF
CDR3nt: TGTGCCAGCAACAGCCGGGACAGGGGGCAAAATTCACCCCTCCACTTT

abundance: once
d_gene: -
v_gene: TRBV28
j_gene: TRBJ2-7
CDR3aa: CASSLTDTSYEQYF
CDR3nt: TGTGCCAGCAGTTTAACGGACACTTCCTACGAGCAGTACTTC

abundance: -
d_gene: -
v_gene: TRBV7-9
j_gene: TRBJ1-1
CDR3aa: CASSLGPFEAFF
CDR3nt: TGTGCCAGCAGCTTAGGGCCGTTTGAAGCTTTCTTT

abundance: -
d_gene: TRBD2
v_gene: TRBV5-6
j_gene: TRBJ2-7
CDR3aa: CASSSDPGLAVYEQYF
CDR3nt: TGTGCCAGCAGCTCGGACCCGGGACTAGCGGTCTACGAGCAGTACTTC

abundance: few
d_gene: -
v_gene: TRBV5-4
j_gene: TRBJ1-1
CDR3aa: CASSLGVRGRHTEAFF
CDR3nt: TGTGCCAGCAGCTTGGGTGTTCGGGGGAGGCACACTGAAGCTTTCTTT

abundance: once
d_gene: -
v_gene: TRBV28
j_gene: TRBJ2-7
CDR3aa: CASSLAGRVREQYF
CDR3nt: TGTGCCAGCAGCTTGGCCGGAAGGGTGCGGGAGCAGTACTTC

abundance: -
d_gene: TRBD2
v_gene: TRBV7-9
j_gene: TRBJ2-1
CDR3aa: CASSLGSGINEQFF
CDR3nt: TGTGCCAGCAGCCTCGGGAGCGGGATCAATGAGCAGTTCTTC

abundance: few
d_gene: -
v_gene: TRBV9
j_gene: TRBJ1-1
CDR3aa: CASSAGPQWNTEAFF
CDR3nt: TGTGCCAGCAGCGCAGGACCCCAATGGAACACTGAAGCTTTCTTT

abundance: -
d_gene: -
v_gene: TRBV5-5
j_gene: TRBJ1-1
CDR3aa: CASSYVPDTEAFF
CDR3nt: TGTGCCAGCAGCTACGTCCCGGACACTGAAGCTTTCTTT